This record looks at one T cell receptor (beta chain) sequence and its context. Its antigen specificity is not known. Base qualities are not at hand, and no much larger clone is one base apart. This record belongs to a study of cytomegalovirus exposure and HLA in healthy donors (dated by TCRdb to about 2017). Regarding the study in general: In an earlier analysis of some 610 of the donors, 250 to 350 Gb of sequence data and 117 million unique TCR beta sequences from about 179 million T cells were reported. Roughly 300 gigabases of sequencing data and around 85 million unique TCR sequences made up an early release that covered over 550 HLA-typed donors. Of the roughly 390 genotyped donors, 65% to 90% fell in the genetic ancestry cluster associated with self-reported Caucasian donors. The study aimed to test whether signatures of past pathogen exposure could be identified by cataloging public T cell receptors. The study used immunosequencing to profile the T cell repertoires of around 600 subjects and linked those repertoires to cytomegalovirus serostatus. In addition to the first cohort of approximately 670 subjects, a separate validation cohort of 100 to 150 different subjects was used. High-throughput TCR immunosequencing, statistical association of individual TCRs with disease status, and machine learning were combined to predict cytomegalovirus infection status. A later analysis re-analyzed previously published TCR beta repertoires from roughly 630 donors and added high-resolution HLA genotyping to study TCR occurrence patterns. Rather than drawing on any new phenotypic data, the later analysis identified candidate immune exposures from TCR beta sequences and the way those sequences occurred across donors. An earlier analysis of nearly 600 of the donors applied high-throughput TCR beta sequencing to assess whether each TCR beta V gene segment acted as functional or pseudogenic. Donor age, sex, ethnicity and CMV serostatus were collected together with the repertoire data. A later genetic analysis used genome-wide SNP genotypes for about 60% of the roughly 700 donors, treating that subset as a discovery cohort. Every discovery cohort repertoire had been produced on one sequencing platform. HLA typing included class I and class II loci at four-digit resolution. The number of donors typed differed by locus, with 629-630 for A, B, C, DRB1 and DQB1, around 500 for DQA1, 600 to 610 for DPA1, and some 440 for DPB1. Four or five DR-DQ haplotypes were treated as single units for association and clustering because of strong linkage in the cohort. Across approximately 420 genotyped donors of the cohort, an average of about 240,000 unique TCR beta nucleotide sequences per donor were sequenced, and roughly a sixth of those sequences were non-productive. The research as a whole found: Cytomegalovirus status was reported to be diagnosed by the classifier with high specificity and sensitivity in both the original and validation cohorts. Compared with equally common non-associated chains, HLA-associated TCR beta chains in a later analysis were more clonally expanded and had lower generation probabilities. Some IMGT-functional V segments, including TRBV6-2 and TRBV6-3, could not be distinguished by the 87-base-pair reads and were therefore excluded. According to a later analysis, most CMV-associated TCR beta chains appeared to be HLA-restricted, and the HLA associations seemed to be driven largely by CMV exposure. A later analysis reported that several top co-occurrence clusters appeared linked to parvovirus B19, influenza, CMV and Epstein-Barr virus. An earlier analysis of approximately 540 of the donors showed that most TCR beta V segments appeared in productive rearrangements either about 87% or about 30% of the time, which broadly matched IMGT annotations. Strong co-occurrence of HLA alleles, especially DR and DQ, made assigning TCR associations to individual alleles difficult. Because counts were too low, seventeen rarely observed V segments, including chromosome 9 orphons, were excluded from the earlier analysis of several hundred of the donors. Immune exposure information for the cohort was limited to CMV serostatus. Because HLA typing was unavailable for some donors at each locus, only the typed subset was used in association tests. The authors suggested that the approach could potentially be extended to other disease states and immunological phenotypes. In a later analysis, TCR association rates were found to vary across HLA loci, with the most associated TCRs seen for DRB1 alleles and the fewest for HLA-C alleles. A cluster of highly shared sequence variants was judged likely to be a technical artifact of the sequencing pipeline. A further reported finding was that TCR beta sequences accurately predicted the HLA-A and HLA-B alleles for most subjects in the first cohort. Correlated functional status among segregating V segments might be attributable to linkage disequilibrium, but an unknown experimental factor could not be ruled out. This cohort had only TCR beta chains sequenced, and the lack of alpha or paired-chain data limited which features could be detected. Across donors, most TCR sequences were observed very rarely, whereas some public TCRs were present in many individuals. The study gave a list of under 200 TCR beta chains associated with cytomegalovirus. Specific HLA alleles were associated with around 18,000 TCR beta sequences at a false discovery rate of 0.05 in a later analysis. According to a later genetic analysis, donors in an Asian-associated ancestry cluster had fewer N-insertions in productive TCRs than the approximately 610-donor mean. Roughly uniform sequencing depth across donors was assumed in presence/absence analyses, although this assumption may not hold. A few of the identified cytomegalovirus-associated TCR beta chains were confirmed in vitro to be specific for cytomegalovirus antigens. V-gene and J-gene trimming of TCR beta chains was associated with a missense DCLRE1C variant in a later genetic analysis, and the association was replicated in an independent cohort.

Taken from cysteine to phenylalanine, the CDR3 has 14 residues. Only the CDR3 DNA is retained, 42 bases long and in frame from the first base. Looking up the germline V gene yields CDR1 MDHEN and CDR2 SYDVKM. Relative to germline, V is missing 3 bases and J is missing 5 bases, with 1 base of the junction outside any gene match. In total, 630 or so healthy bone marrow donors made up the cohort. At the time of sampling, every cohort member was nominally healthy, though immune exposures that went unrecorded were likely present. The donor was CMV seronegative and was included in the group of a few hundred seronegative cohort members. Every donor gave a peripheral blood sample, and the peripheral blood mononuclear cells from that sample were used for TCR beta sequencing. Genomic DNA extraction from the blood cell samples was performed with the Qiagen DNeasy Blood Extraction Kit. Libraries were prepared through the immunoSEQ multiplex PCR assay. The multiplex PCR relied on a mix of 60 forward primers for TCR Vbeta segments and 13 reverse primers for TCR Jbeta segments. Amplification of the CDR3 region of rearranged TCR beta genes was performed with a multiplex PCR assay on genomic DNA. The Illumina HiSeq System was used to sequence the amplified TCR beta libraries as 87-base-pair reads. The source study handled its data this way. A later analysis tallied 75 million to 95 million unique TCR beta chains across the 660 or so repertoires, and 10 million to 11 million of those chains were shared by two or more donors. Raw reads were error-corrected and collapsed into unique sequences by a nearest-neighbor algorithm in which closely related sequences were merged to remove PCR and sequencing errors. Alignment of CDR3 sequences to IMGT reference sequences was used to assign V, D and J gene segments. For a sequence to be retained, a match of at least six nucleotides to both a V gene segment and a J gene segment was required. Rearrangements were classified as productive when the CDR3 lacked stop codons and remained in frame with V and J, and all other rearrangements were classified as non-productive. CDR3 was defined according to IMGT convention as the region running from the second conserved V-encoded cysteine to the conserved J-encoded phenylalanine. Sequences without an unambiguous match to a single V gene segment were excluded from the earlier analysis of about 600 of the donors. An earlier analysis of 587 of the donors classified V segments as functional when productive rearrangements were above 56.7% and as segregating when the standard deviation between donors was above 5%. A statistical classification framework was built for diagnosing cytomegalovirus status from the catalog of TCR beta chain sequences. A later analysis assigned V and J genes by comparing TCR nucleotide sequences with IMGT/GENE-DB human TR gene sequences. In a later analysis, CDR3 sequences and most-parsimonious VDJ recombination scenarios were assigned using the TCRdist pipeline. A later analysis defined each TCR beta chain by its CDR3 amino acid sequence plus V-gene family, and excluded reads lacking a unique V-gene family. As a way to deal with suspected cross-contamination and a sequencing artifact, a later analysis dropped 450 to 700 nucleotide sequences that were highly shared and had low generation probability. In a later analysis, a clonal expansion index was calculated for each public chain from normalized within-repertoire ranks of inferred template counts. A later analysis computed generation probabilities with a VDJ recombination model fitted to out-of-frame rearrangements, and checked the results against IGoR. A later analysis scored TCR-TCR, TCR-HLA and TCR-CMV co-occurrence with hypergeometric tests, applying a repertoire-size bias correction to TCR pairs. False discovery rates were estimated in a later analysis by permuting HLA or CMV assignments 20 times. In a later analysis, co-occurring TCRs were grouped using DBSCAN, and TCRdist sequence similarity was added for clustering within HLA-allele-positive subsets. Co-occurrence clustering excluded repertoires with fewer than 30,000 or more than 120,000 public chains, plus five with anomalous nucleotide sharing. TCRdb took this table from immuneACCESS and kept in-frame rearrangements with V and J called. Such tables lack part of the clones; where checked against another copy, unresolved V genes explain under half of the gap, and the rest is unexplained. Clone size and V and J calls were adopted from that table, with D and trimming inferred from the DNA. The sample table holds approximately 160,000 clones, of which approximately 84% were seen once. The top ten clonotypes cover 0.38% of the sample.

The source is a boy aged 2-9 years in good health and CMV-seronegative. The chain employs TRBV28 and TRBJ1-4; TRBD1 aligns with 9 central bases. Sample: PBMCs. CDR3 loop: CASSLTGGNEKLFF. The DNA sequence is TGTGCCAGCAGTTTGACAGGGGGGAATGAAAAACTGTTTTTT. The CDR3, completed at both ends by the reference TRBV28 and TRBJ1-4 genes, gives the full variable domain DVKVTQSSRYLVKRTGEKVFLECVQDMDHENMFWYRQDPGLGLRLIYFSYDVKMKEKGDIPEGYSVSREKKERFSLILESASTNQTSMYLCASSLTGGNEKLFFGSGTQLSVL.